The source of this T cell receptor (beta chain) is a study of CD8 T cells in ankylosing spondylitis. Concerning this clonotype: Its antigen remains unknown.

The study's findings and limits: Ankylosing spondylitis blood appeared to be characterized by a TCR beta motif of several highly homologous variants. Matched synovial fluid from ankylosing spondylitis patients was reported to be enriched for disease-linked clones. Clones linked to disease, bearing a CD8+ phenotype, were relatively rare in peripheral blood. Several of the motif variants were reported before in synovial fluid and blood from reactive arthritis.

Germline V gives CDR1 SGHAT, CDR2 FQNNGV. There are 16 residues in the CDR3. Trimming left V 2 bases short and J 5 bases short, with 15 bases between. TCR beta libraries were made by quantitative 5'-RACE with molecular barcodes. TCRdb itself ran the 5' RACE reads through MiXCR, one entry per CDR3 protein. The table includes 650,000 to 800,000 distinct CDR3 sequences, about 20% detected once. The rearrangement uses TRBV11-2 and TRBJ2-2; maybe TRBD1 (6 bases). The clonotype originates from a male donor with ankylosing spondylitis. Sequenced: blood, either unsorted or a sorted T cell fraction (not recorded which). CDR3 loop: CASSLRSRGRTGELFF. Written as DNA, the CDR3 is TGTGCCAGCAGCTTAAGGAGCAGGGGACGGACCGGGGAGCTGTTTTTT.